Sequencing of this TCR beta chain was carried out in a study of CD8 T cells in Susac syndrome. Germline lookup yields CDR1 MNHNY and CDR2 SVGAGI (reference sequence). Trimming removed 6 bases from V and 1 base from J, with 14 bases in between. The CDR3 has 15 residues. The RNA, roughly 0.5 to 1 ug, was put through reverse transcription using random hexamers. TCRdb re-analysed the immunoSEQ multiplex PCR reads in MiXCR, keeping a single row per CDR3 protein. The sample has about 160,000 distinct CDR3 sequences, roughly 95% seen once. The chain couples TRBV6-6 to TRBJ2-3; unclear D gene. The source of this sequence is a human donor with multiple sclerosis. What was sequenced was CD4+ T cells from PBMCs. CDR3 nucleotide sequence: TGTGCCAGCAGACCCGGGCAGCCTGGCACAGATACGCAGTATTTT. Amino acids: CASRPGQPGTDTQYF.